Shown below are 28 T cell receptor beta chains from a single sample sequenced in a study of neoadjuvant nivolumab and ipilimumab in lung cancer (dated by TCRdb to about 2020). Taken with the paper, the label for time point translates to: at surgical resection after neoadjuvant nivolumab +/- ipilimumab. The library relied on the immunoSEQ multiplex PCR assay. TCRdb limited this immuneACCESS table to in-frame rearrangements with V and J called. A share of clones is missing; checked studies link under half to unresolved V genes, and the rest is unexplained. The sample table shows roughly 18,000 clones, and around 79% are seen once. The ten most abundant clones make up roughly 9.1% of the sample. Material: tumor tissue, obtained after neoadjuvant nivolumab, alone or with ipilimumab, at or shortly before surgery. Source of these receptors: an adult with non-small cell lung cancer.

The rearrangement links TRBV2 to TRBJ2-7; possible D gene TRBD2, 6 bases. This CDR3 has 13 residues. V was shortened by 10 bases and J by 0 bases, with 13 bases between the two germline ends. Germline CDR1 reads SNHLY; CDR2 reads FYNNEI. The CDR3 sequence: CATRDSSSYEQYF. The CDR3 nucleotides are TGTGCCACGCGGGACTCGAGCTCCTACGAGCAGTACTTC.

The chain recombines TRBV6-4 with TRBJ2-2; tentative D call: TRBD1 (6 bases). V was cut by 0 bases and J by 5 bases, with 10 bases left in between. This CDR3 has 15 amino acids. Germline loops: CDR1 MRHNA, CDR2 SNTAGT. The CDR3 DNA sequence: TGTGCCAGCAGTGACTCTTACAGGGAGACCGGGGAGCTGTTTTTT. This encodes CASSDSYRETGELFF.

This clone was detected a few times. This rearrangement joins TRBV5-1 to TRBJ2-3, with 12 positions matching TRBD1. CDR1 and CDR2 (germline): SGHRS, YFSETQ. The V gene end was trimmed by 4 bases and the J gene end by 6 bases; junction bases not matched to a gene: 6. The CDR3 covers 15 residues. The CDR3 reads CASSTGTGGHDTQYF. The CDR3 DNA sequence: TGCGCCAGCAGCACGGGGACAGGGGGCCACGATACGCAGTATTTT.

The chain uses TRBV28 and TRBJ2-5, with a possible D match to TRBD1 (6 bases). The CDR3 extends over 14 amino acids. Deletions cut 2 bases from V and 4 bases from J, with 11 bases between. Germline values: CDR1 MDHEN, CDR2 SYDVKM. The CDR3 loop is CASSLLGARETQYF. In DNA form, the CDR3 reads TGTGCCAGCAGTTTACTGGGGGCACGAGAGACCCAGTACTTC.

V usage is TRBV10-3 and J usage is TRBJ1-2, with TRBD1 identical over 9 bases. Germline-derived CDR1 and CDR2 are ENHRY and SYGVKD. V trimming: 0 bases; J trimming: 4 bases; junction bases outside the gene matches: 3. The CDR3 covers 15 residues. The CDR3 coding sequence is TGTGCCATCAGTGAGTCTGACAGGGGGGTCTATGGCTACACCTTC. It yields the protein CAISESDRGVYGYTF.

The rearrangement links TRBV27 to TRBJ1-1; D call uncertain. The V and J ends lost 1 base and 0 bases respectively, with 9 bases between them. The CDR3 length is 15 residues. CDR1 and CDR2 from the germline V gene are MNHEY and SMNVEV (reference sequence). The CDR3 here is CASSLWPDLNTEAFF. CDR3 DNA sequence: TGTGCCAGCAGTTTATGGCCGGATCTGAACACTGAAGCTTTCTTT.

In its sample, this clone was seen once. The rearrangement uses TRBV6-5 and TRBJ1-4; 10 bases fit TRBD1. Looked up from germline, CDR1 is MNHEY and CDR2 is SVGAGI. This CDR3 has 16 amino acids. V lost 2 bases and J lost 8; bases outside the gene matches: 8. Here the CDR3 DNA reads TGTGCCAGCAGTTACCTTCGGACAGGGGGACAGGAAAAACTGTTTTTT. It yields the protein CASSYLRTGGQEKLFF.

This sequence joins TRBV9 and TRBJ2-2; no clear D. Per the germline V gene, CDR1 is SGDLS and CDR2 is YYNGEE. V lost 4 bases and J 6 bases, leaving 13 bases between the germline ends. There are 14 residues in the CDR3. The CDR3 here is CASSPLRLAGELFF. CDR3 coding DNA: TGTGCCAGCAGCCCCCTTAGACTCGCCGGGGAGCTGTTTTTT.

The V call is TRBV6-5, the J call TRBJ2-7; TRBD2 matches 7 bases. The CDR3 length is 15 residues. Trimming cost V 0 bases and J 5 bases; bases outside gene matches: 7. Germline V gene sequence: CDR1 MNHEY, CDR2 SVGAGI. The DNA for the CDR3 is TGTGCCAGCAGTTACTCAGTAGCGGGTTACCACGAGCAGTACTTC. It translates to CASSYSVAGYHEQYF.

J is TRBJ1-2 and V is TRBV7-2; the D is unclear. Between the trimmed V and J ends, which lost 5 bases and 2 bases, there was a span of 15 bases. The CDR3 has 15 amino acids. Germline lookup yields CDR1 SGHTA and CDR2 FQGNSA. CDR3 nucleotides: TGTGCCAGCAGCCCTTCGACCTATCGGAACTATGGCTACACCTTC. Amino acids: CASSPSTYRNYGYTF.

The V call is TRBV5-1, the J call TRBJ2-7, with 7 positions matching TRBD1. The germline V gene has CDR1 SGHRS and CDR2 YFSETQ. The V gene end was trimmed by 0 bases and the J gene end by 3 bases; junction bases not matched to a gene: 9. This CDR3 spans 16 amino acids. The CDR3 DNA sequence: TGCGCCAGCAGCTTGGAGGGGATAGGGGGCAACTACGAGCAGTACTTC. Translated, it gives CASSLEGIGGNYEQYF.

V is TRBV6-5 and J is TRBJ2-7; D might be TRBD1 or TRBD2, each matching 6 bases. The germline V gene encodes CDR1 MNHEY and CDR2 SVGAGI. CDR3 length: 14 amino acids. Between the trimmed V and J ends, which lost 6 bases and 7 bases, there was a span of 19 bases. CDR3 loop: CASSNGGGAREQYF. The CDR3 bases are TGTGCCAGCAGCAACGGAGGGGGAGCAAGGGAGCAGTACTTC.

The rearrangement links TRBV30 to TRBJ1-4, with D possibly TRBD1 on 6 matching bases. This CDR3 contains 11 residues. The ends were cut back, 2 bases at V and 12 bases at J, with 10 bases in the middle. Germline loops: CDR1 GTSNPN, CDR2 SVGIG (reference sequence). The CDR3 loop is CAWSHRDELFF. In DNA, the CDR3 is TGTGCCTGGAGTCACAGGGATGAACTGTTTTTT.

The V call is TRBV27, the J call TRBJ2-7; TRBD2 agrees at 10 bases. The CDR3 totals 16 residues. V shed 0 bases, J shed 7 bases, and the junction held 9 bases outside the gene matches. Germline V CDR1 and CDR2: MNHEY, SMNVEV (reference sequence). CDR3 sequence: CASSLSPAGGPREQYF. The CDR3 bases are TGTGCCAGCAGTTTATCCCCAGCGGGGGGGCCGAGGGAGCAGTACTTC.

The sample holds a few counts of this clone. Other DNA sequences within the sample encode an identical CDR3. The J gene is TRBJ2-1, the V gene TRBV29-1, with 9 positions matching TRBD1. The V and J ends lost 5 bases and 4 bases, in that order; junction bases with no gene match: 6. CDR1 and CDR2 from the germline V gene are SQVTM and ANQGSEA. This CDR3 region has 14 residues. The chain's CDR3 is CSVTRDRAYNEQFF. As DNA, the CDR3 is TGCAGCGTTACTCGGGACAGGGCTTACAATGAGCAGTTCTTC.

The rearrangement links TRBV6-5 to TRBJ2-6, with D perhaps assigned TRBD1 or TRBD2 (5 bases each). CDR1 and CDR2 from the germline V gene are MNHEY and SVGAGI. V shed 5 bases and J shed 2 bases, with 10 bases lying between them. The length of the CDR3 is 15 residues. The CDR3: CASSSRGAGANVLTF. The CDR3 DNA is TGTGCCAGCAGTAGTAGGGGAGCTGGGGCCAACGTCCTGACTTTC.

The J gene is TRBJ1-3, the V gene TRBV10-3; a possible D gene is TRBD1 (5 bases). Germline V lookup: CDR1 ENHRY, CDR2 SYGVKD. V was clipped by 5 bases and J by 2 bases, with 7 bases between them. The CDR3 extends over 13 amino acids. CDR3 region: CAISSGPGNTIYF. CDR3 nucleotide sequence: TGTGCCATCAGTTCAGGGCCTGGAAACACCATATATTTT.

V gene TRBV5-6 combines with J gene TRBJ1-1; D is undetermined. CDR1 is SGHDT, CDR2 YYEEEE, per germline. The CDR3 totals 15 residues. V dropped 4 bases and J dropped 4 bases, with 17 bases sitting between them. The CDR3 region has the DNA TGTGCCAGCAGCGGCGCCAACACAGTTTTCACTGAAGCTTTCTTT. It codes for CASSGANTVFTEAFF.

The chain links TRBV7-9 to TRBJ1-4; tentatively, D is TRBD1 (5 bases). Germline V gene lookup returns CDR1 SEHNR and CDR2 FQNEAQ (reference sequence). CDR3 length: 19 amino acids. V lost 5 bases to trimming and J lost 5 bases, with 27 bases between them. CDR3 region: CASSLIMPGQAIGNEKLFF. The DNA for the CDR3 is TGTGCCAGCAGCCTCATAATGCCCGGACAAGCGATCGGGAATGAAAAACTGTTTTTT.

The chain has TRBV7-9 and TRBJ1-1, with 7 nucleotides matching TRBD1. After removal of 3 bases from V and 4 bases from J, the junction contained 8 bases not matched to a gene. The CDR3 is 15 amino acids. Germline V lookup: CDR1 SEHNR, CDR2 FQNEAQ (reference sequence). This CDR3 is CASSLNEGAATEAFF. The CDR3 DNA sequence: TGTGCCAGCAGCTTGAACGAGGGGGCGGCCACTGAAGCTTTCTTT.

The chain combines TRBV7-2 with TRBJ1-2, with TRBD1 matching over 7 bases. The J segment lost 8 bases and the V segment lost 5 bases, leaving 11 bases of the junction unmatched. In germline, CDR1 is SGHTA, CDR2 FQGNSA. The CDR3 has 14 amino acids. CDR3 DNA: TGTGCCAGCAGCGTAGTCAGGGGGGTGGAAGGCTACACCTTC. Translating gives CASSVVRGVEGYTF.

The chain couples TRBV7-2 to TRBJ2-1, with 9 bases aligning to TRBD1. CDR1 and CDR2 from the germline V gene are SGHTA and FQGNSA. With V trimmed by 2 bases and J by 5 bases, 7 bases remained unmatched. This CDR3 region has 16 residues. CDR3 nucleotides: TGTGCCAGCAGCTTATCCGGGACAGGGCCAAACAATGAGCAGTTCTTC. This encodes CASSLSGTGPNNEQFF.

The rearrangement uses TRBV7-2 and TRBJ2-5, with D perhaps assigned TRBD1 or TRBD2 (6 bases each). This CDR3 is built from 15 residues. Germline assignment: CDR1 SGHTA and CDR2 FQGNSA. V was shortened by 2 bases and J by 4 bases, with 14 bases between the two germline ends. The CDR3 loop is CASSLRWRGRETQYF. For the CDR3, the DNA is TGTGCCAGCAGCTTACGGTGGAGGGGGAGAGAGACCCAGTACTTC. Full variable domain (remainder filled in from reference TRBV7-2 and TRBJ2-5): GAGVSQSPSNKVTEKGKDVELRCDPISGHTALYWYRQSLGQGLEFLIYFQGNSAPDKSGLPSDRFSAERTGGSVSTLTIQRTQQEDSAVYLCASSLRWRGRETQYFGPGTRLLVL.

This sequence joins TRBV30 and TRBJ1-1, with D possibly TRBD1 on 6 matching bases. Per germline, CDR1 GTSNPN and CDR2 SVGIG (reference sequence). This CDR3 spans 12 amino acids. The ends were cut back, 2 bases at V and 4 bases at J, with 8 bases in the middle. The CDR3 spells CAWSLGGTEAFF. CDR3 DNA: TGTGCCTGGAGTCTAGGGGGCACTGAAGCTTTCTTT. The full variable domain, its missing parts supplied by reference TRBV30 and TRBJ1-1, is SQTIHQWPATLVQPVGSPLSLECTVEGTSNPNLYWYRQAAGRGLQLLFYSVGIGQISSEVPQNLSASRPQDRQFILSSKKLLLSDSGFYLCAWSLGGTEAFFGQGTRLTVV.

The sample holds a few counts of this clone. This chain uses TRBV4-1 with TRBJ2-7; D uncertain. Germline V gene sequence: CDR1 MGHRA, CDR2 YSYEKL. The CDR3 is 14 amino acids. With 2 bases removed from V and 0 bases from J, the gap between germline ends came to 8 bases. The CDR3 DNA is TGCGCCAGCAGCCAAAAAAAGGACTCCTACGAGCAGTACTTC. It encodes CASSQKKDSYEQYF.

A single count supports this clone. The chain recombines TRBV14 with TRBJ2-5, with D unresolved. The CDR3 contains 12 residues. Trimming stripped 5 bases from V and 2 bases from J, with 6 bases between. Germline values: CDR1 SGHDN, CDR2 FVKESK. The DNA of the CDR3 is TGTGCCAGCAGCAGAGTTCAAGAGACCCAGTACTTC. This sequence encodes CASSRVQETQYF.

The J gene is TRBJ1-2, the V gene TRBV18, with 7 bases that match TRBD1. The V gene's germline CDR1 is KGHSH and CDR2 LQKENI. Trimming at V came to 3 bases and at J to 0 bases, leaving 4 bases not matched to a gene. This CDR3 has 15 residues. The CDR3 coding sequence is TGTGCCAGCTCACCCGACGGGACAGCTAACTATGGCTACACCTTC. This sequence encodes CASSPDGTANYGYTF.

The chain combines TRBV5-5 with TRBJ1-2, with D perhaps matching TRBD1 (5 bases). There are 15 residues in the CDR3. The germline gives CDR1 SGHKS, CDR2 YYEKEE (reference sequence). V was trimmed by 4 bases and J by 2 bases, leaving 15 bases between them. CDR3 amino acids: CASSLAGAGNYGYTF. The CDR3 nucleotides read TGTGCCAGCAGCCTCGCCGGGGCGGGGAACTATGGCTACACCTTC.